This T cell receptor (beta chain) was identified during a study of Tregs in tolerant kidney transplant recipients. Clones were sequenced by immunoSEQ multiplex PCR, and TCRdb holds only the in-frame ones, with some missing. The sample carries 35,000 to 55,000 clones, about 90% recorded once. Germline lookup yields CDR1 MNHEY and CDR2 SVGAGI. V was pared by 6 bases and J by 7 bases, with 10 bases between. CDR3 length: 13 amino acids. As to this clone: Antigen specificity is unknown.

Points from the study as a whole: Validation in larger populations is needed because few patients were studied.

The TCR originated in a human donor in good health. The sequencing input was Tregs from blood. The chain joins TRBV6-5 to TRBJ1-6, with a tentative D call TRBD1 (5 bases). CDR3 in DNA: TGTGCCAGCAGCTTCAGGGTGAATTCACCCCTCCACTTT. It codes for CASSFRVNSPLHF.